Presented here are 8 T cell receptor beta chains from one specimen sequenced in a study of blood T cell repertoires in COVID-19. TCRdb keeps only in-frame clones here, not all; method: immunoSEQ multiplex PCR. The data show more than 150,000 clones, with around nine tenths seen just once and 2.1% held by the top ten. Source material: peripheral blood. The origin of the receptors is a man aged 65 to 85 with active or convalescent COVID-19.

This chain links TRBV7-9 with TRBJ2-7; 8 bases match TRBD1. V lost 5 bases, J lost 9 bases, and 6 bases stayed unmatched. The CDR3 extends over 12 amino acids. Germline V gene data show CDR1 as SEHNR and CDR2 as FQNEAQ (reference sequence). DNA for the CDR3: TGTGCCAGCAGCCAATCAGGGGGCGGGCAGTACTTC. It encodes CASSQSGGGQYF.

This clone has a handful of counts. The chain couples TRBV2 to TRBJ2-1, with D possibly being TRBD2 (6 bases). Trimming left V 8 bases short and J 8 bases short, with 16 bases between. Looked up from germline, CDR1 is SNHLY and CDR2 is FYNNEI. The CDR3 totals 13 residues. CDR3 coding DNA: TGTGCCAGCGAGGTAGCGGCCCGTGATGAGCAGTTCTTC. It translates to CASEVAARDEQFF.

The chain employs TRBV2 and TRBJ2-5; 9 bases align to TRBD2. The germline gives CDR1 SNHLY, CDR2 FYNNEI. The CDR3 loop spans 15 amino acids. The ends lost 0 bases at V and 6 bases at J; junction bases unmatched: 5. CDR3 DNA: TGTGCCAGCAGTGAAGCGCAAACTAGCGGGCAGACCCAGTACTTC. Amino acids: CASSEAQTSGQTQYF.

The J gene is TRBJ2-1, the V gene TRBV3-1 (or the pseudogene TRBV3-2); 8 positions agree with TRBD2. Per germline, CDR1 LGHDT and CDR2 YNNKEL (reference sequence). V shed 5 bases, J shed 3 bases, and the junction held 6 bases outside the gene matches. This CDR3 is built from 15 residues. CDR3: CASSASAGDYNEQFF. The CDR3 coding sequence is TGTGCCAGCAGCGCTTCAGCGGGGGACTACAATGAGCAGTTCTTC.

This sequence joins TRBV9 and TRBJ2-1, with D perhaps matching TRBD1 (6 bases). The V end was cut by 2 bases, the J end by 6 bases, with 9 bases between. CDR3 length: 13 amino acids. Germline V gene lookup returns CDR1 SGDLS and CDR2 YYNGEE. The CDR3 here is CASSVGTPNEQFF. The CDR3 region has the DNA TGTGCCAGCAGCGTTGGGACACCCAATGAGCAGTTCTTC.

CDR3 amino acids: CASSPGQDYGYTF. As DNA, the CDR3 is TGCGCCAGCAGCCCGGGACAGGACTATGGCTACACCTTC. The chain combines TRBV5-1 with TRBJ1-2; 8 positions match TRBD1. The CDR3 loop spans 13 amino acids. V was clipped by 4 bases and J by 3 bases; unmatched bases: 2. Germline V gene data show CDR1 as SGHRS and CDR2 as YFSETQ.

The V call is TRBV29-1, the J call TRBJ2-3; 9 nucleotides align to TRBD2. The CDR3 sequence is 16 residues long. Per germline, CDR1 SQVTM and CDR2 ANQGSEA. After removal of 5 bases from V and 5 bases from J, the junction contained 14 bases not matched to a gene. The CDR3 region has the DNA TGCAGCGTTATCCTAGCGGGGCTCCCCGGCCGAGATACGCAGTATTTT. Its translation is CSVILAGLPGRDTQYF.

The CDR3 bases are TGTGCCATCAGTGAGAGGAAGACAGGGGGCTACAATGAGCAGTTCTTC. Amino acid sequence: CAISERKTGGYNEQFF. The chain carries TRBV10-3 and TRBJ2-1; 9 positions match TRBD1. Germline CDR1 is ENHRY and CDR2 is SYGVKD. The V segment lost 2 bases and the J segment 3 bases; nucleotides outside the gene matches: 5. The CDR3 contains 16 residues.